This T cell receptor (beta chain) was identified during a study of CD4 T cells in relation to SARS-CoV-2 and coronaviruses. TCRdb keeps only in-frame clones here, not all; method: immunoSEQ multiplex PCR. In the table there are 23,000 or so clones, around 80% of which are singletons. As concerns this clone: The target antigen is unknown.

Before the COVID-19 pandemic, during about 2011-2019, CD4+ T cells were taken from unexposed donors. CD4+ T cells were isolated from the cells after more than nine days of culture. The sequence derives from a human donor in good health. The sequenced sample consisted of CD4+ T cells from PBMCs, cultured in vitro.

The CDR3 sequence: CASSLNRGQSTDTQYF. The CDR3, as DNA: TGCGCCAGCAGCTTGAACAGGGGGCAAAGCACAGATACGCAGTATTTT. The chain carries TRBV5-1 and TRBJ2-3; 9 bases are a match to TRBD1. Trimming took 1 base from V and 0 from J; bases not matched to a gene: 3. CDR3 size: 16 residues. The germline CDR1 and CDR2 sequences are SGHRS and YFSETQ.